This T cell receptor beta chain was identified in a study of cytomegalovirus exposure and HLA in healthy donors. For the study at large: Ancestry clustering placed around four fifths of around 400 genotyped donors in the Caucasian-associated cluster. Study conclusions and caveats: Segments of the TCR beta V type were, in most cases, productive about 87% or about 30% of the time in an earlier analysis.

Details on this clone: The antigen remains unidentified.

There are 15 residues in the CDR3. V gave up 0 bases and J gave up 8 bases, with 14 bases separating them. The germline V gene has CDR1 SGHRS and CDR2 YFSETQ. The primer mix had 60 Vbeta and 13 Jbeta primers. Sequenced by immunoSEQ multiplex PCR; TCRdb stores in-frame clones only, minus some. The sample yields 150,000 to 180,000 clones, 70% to 80% seen once. Material for sequencing was PBMCs. This chain joins TRBV5-1 and TRBJ2-2, with D maybe TRBD2 (5 bases). This clonotype was sampled from a man aged 25-40 years in good health and CMV-seropositive. The CDR3 spells CASSLGTARGGELFF. As DNA, the CDR3 is TGCGCCAGCAGCTTGGGGACTGCCCGAGGTGGGGAGCTGTTTTTT.